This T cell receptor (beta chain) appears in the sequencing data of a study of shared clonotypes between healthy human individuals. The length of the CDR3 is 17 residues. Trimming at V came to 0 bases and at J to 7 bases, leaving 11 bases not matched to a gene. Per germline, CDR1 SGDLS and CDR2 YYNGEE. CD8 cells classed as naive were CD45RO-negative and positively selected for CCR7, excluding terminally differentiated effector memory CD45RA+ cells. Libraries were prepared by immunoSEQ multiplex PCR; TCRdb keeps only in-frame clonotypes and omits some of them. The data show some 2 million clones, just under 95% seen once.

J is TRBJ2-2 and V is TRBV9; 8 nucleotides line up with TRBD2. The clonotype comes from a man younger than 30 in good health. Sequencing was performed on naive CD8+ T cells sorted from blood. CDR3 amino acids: CASSVDVSGAVGGELFF. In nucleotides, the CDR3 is TGTGCCAGCAGCGTAGATGTTAGCGGGGCTGTGGGCGGGGAGCTGTTTTTT. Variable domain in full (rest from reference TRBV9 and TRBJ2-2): DSGVTQTPKHLITATGQRVTLRCSPRSGDLSVYWYQQSLDQGLQFLIQYYNGEERAKGNILERFSAQQFPDLHSELNLSSLELGDSALYFCASSVDVSGAVGGELFFGEGSRLTVL.